Following are 16 T cell receptor beta chains from one sample sequenced in a study of Graves' ophthalmopathy and Graves' hyperthyroidism. TCR beta CDR3 regions were amplified from RNA transcripts. A first-round RT-PCR used HTBI primers, followed by a second-round multiplex PCR. TCRdb independently ran MiXCR on the multiplex PCR reads; one entry per CDR3 protein. The sample holds a few hundred thousand distinct CDR3 sequences, about a sixth seen once. The sample consisted of peripheral blood. All receptors derive from an adult woman with stable Graves' hyperthyroidism.

This clonotype was counted between two and nine times. The CDR3 spells CASSSSYIQTGWFGAFF. The CDR3 nucleotides read TGTGCCAGCAGTTCCTCTTACATCCAGACAGGGTGGTTTGGAGCTTTCTTT. This chain uses TRBV6-5 with TRBJ1-1; TRBD1 matches 7 bases. The CDR3 has 17 amino acids. V shed 4 bases, J shed 10 bases, and the junction held 21 bases outside the gene matches. CDR1 MNHEY and CDR2 SVGAGI come from the germline V gene.

This clonotype has a count of ten or more. The chain couples TRBV12-3 or TRBV12-4 to TRBJ1-2, with D uncertain. Trimming stripped 6 bases from V and 2 bases from J, with 16 bases between. The CDR3 spans 15 residues. CDR3: CASSVDYGGNYGYTF. The CDR3 DNA sequence: TGTGCCAGCAGCGTGGACTATGGAGGGAACTATGGCTACACCTTC.

This clonotype was observed at least ten times. This rearrangement joins TRBV12-3 or TRBV12-4 to TRBJ2-7; the D call may be TRBD1 or TRBD2 (5 bases each). The germline V and J ends were trimmed by 5 bases and 5 bases, with 19 bases remaining between them. The CDR3 has 15 residues. The CDR3 bases are TGTGCCAGCAGTACGAATTCGGGGCCCGTGAACGAGCAGTACTTC. Translation gives CASSTNSGPVNEQYF.

This clonotype has at least ten counts. The gene calls are TRBV20-1 and TRBJ2-2; D perhaps matches TRBD2 (6 bases). Germline assignment: CDR1 DFQATT and CDR2 SNEGSKA (reference sequence). The CDR3 runs 19 residues. V lost 6 bases, J lost 0 bases, and 26 bases lay in between. CDR3 nucleotide sequence: TGCAGTGCCCCAACAAAATTCCAGGGAGGCACCACGAACACCGGGGAGCTGTTTTTT. This codes for CSAPTKFQGGTTNTGELFF.

In this sample, this clonotype turned up once. The CDR3 nucleotides are TGTGCCAGCAGTTTAGGACAGGCCCTCCAAGAGACCCAGTACTTC. This sequence encodes CASSLGQALQETQYF. V gene TRBV12-3 or TRBV12-4 combines with J gene TRBJ2-5; possibly TRBD1 for D (6 bases). V lost 1 base and J lost 1, with 10 bases in between. This CDR3 spans 15 amino acids.

This clonotype came up many times. Being one base from a much bigger clone, this may be a read error. The chain is built from TRBV15 and TRBJ2-5; the D gene is possibly TRBD2 (5 bases). The CDR3 extends over 13 amino acids. Germline-derived CDR1 and CDR2 are LNHNV and YYDKDF (reference sequence). The CDR3 is CATSRDREETKYF. In DNA, the CDR3 is TGTGCCACCAGCAGAGATCGGGAAGAGACCAAGTACTTC.

The J gene is TRBJ1-3, the V gene TRBV30, with TRBD1 identical over 8 bases. Germline assignment: CDR1 GTSNPN and CDR2 SVGIG (reference sequence). This CDR3 contains 14 residues. V shed 5 bases and J 8 bases; nucleotides not matched to a gene: 11. This CDR3 reads CAWAPGQGVDTIYF. As DNA, the CDR3 is TGTGCCTGGGCCCCTGGACAGGGTGTAGACACCATATATTTT.

This clonotype was counted many times. The chain is built from TRBV19 and TRBJ1-5, with TRBD1 identical over 8 bases. Germline-derived CDR1 and CDR2 are LNHDA and SQIVND (reference sequence). The CDR3 totals 16 residues. The V segment lost 3 bases and the J segment 7 bases; nucleotides outside the gene matches: 11. The CDR3 DNA reads as TGTGCCAGTAGTATCTTGCGGGACAGGTCAATCCAGCCCCAGCATTTT. This gives the protein CASSILRDRSIQPQHF.

The sample holds many counts of this clonotype. The junction does not match germline at one end; this may be a read error. The chain combines TRBV2 with TRBJ2-2; TRBD2 agrees at 13 bases. Germline values: CDR1 SNHLY, CDR2 FYNNEI. The CDR3 loop spans 18 amino acids. The CDR3 region is CASSEGLAGTYDTGELFF. The CDR3 DNA is TGCGCCAGCAGTGAGGGACTAGCGGGAACTTATGACACCGGGGAGCTGTTTTTT.

This clonotype showed up many times. This chain links TRBV19 with TRBJ2-2, with no clear D. The V gene's germline CDR1 is LNHDA and CDR2 SQIVND (reference sequence). This CDR3 is built from 13 residues. Between the trimmed V and J ends, which lost 9 bases and 5 bases, there was a span of 13 bases. The CDR3 region has the DNA TGTGCCAGCCAGCCTGGGTGGACCGGGGAGCTGTTTTTT. It specifies CASQPGWTGELFF. The full variable domain, rest sourced from reference TRBV19 and TRBJ2-2, is DGGITQSPKYLFRKEGQNVTLSCEQNLNHDAMYWYRQDPGQGLRLIYYSQIVNDFQKGDIAEGYSVSREKKESFPLTVTSAQKNPTAFYLCASQPGWTGELFFGEGSRLTVL.

This clonotype has ten or more counts. The chain carries TRBV2 and TRBJ1-5, with D unclear. V was trimmed by 2 bases and J by 3 bases, leaving 11 bases between them. The CDR3 spans 15 residues. Germline CDR1 is SNHLY and CDR2 is FYNNEI. The CDR3 DNA follows: TGTGCCAGCAGTGAATCTGGGGTTGTCAATCAGCCCCAGCATTTT. Protein sequence: CASSESGVVNQPQHF.

At least ten counts were recorded for this clonotype. A much bigger clone sits one base away, suggesting this may be a read error. This rearrangement joins TRBV5-6 to TRBJ1-6; the match to TRBD1 covers 7 bases. The CDR3 runs to 14 residues. CDR1 and CDR2 (germline): SGHDT, YYEEEE. CDR3 sequence: CASSLGQGDSPPHF. The CDR3 nucleotides are TGTGCCAGCAGCTTGGGACAGGGTGATTCACCCCCCCACTTT.

This clonotype was recorded many times. The gene calls are TRBV5-1 and TRBJ2-5; D uncertain. V dropped 0 bases and J dropped 5 bases, with 14 bases sitting between them. The CDR3 contains 15 residues. Per the germline V gene, CDR1 is SGHRS and CDR2 is YFSETQ. The CDR3 nucleotides are TGCGCCAGCAGCTTGGGAGTTCACACATGGGAGACCCAGTACTTC. Its translation: CASSLGVHTWETQYF.

This clonotype was seen at least ten times. The V call is TRBV28, the J call TRBJ2-2; the D is unclear. CDR1 and CDR2 from the germline V gene are MDHEN and SYDVKM. The V end lost 3 bases, the J end lost 6 bases, and 20 bases lay between the germline ends. CDR3 length equals 17 residues. As DNA, the CDR3 is TGTGCCAGCAGTTTTATTCCACGCGCGAGGTTCGCCGGGGAGCTGTTTTTT. Translated, it gives CASSFIPRARFAGELFF.

This clonotype was found many times. The chain uses TRBV6-6 and TRBJ2-5; the D gene could be TRBD1 or TRBD2 (5 bases each). V was shortened by 2 bases and J by 5 bases, with 12 bases between the two germline ends. The CDR3 consists of 14 residues. The germline V gene encodes CDR1 MNHNY and CDR2 SVGAGI (reference sequence). CDR3 in DNA: TGTGCCAGCAGTTACACAGGCCCGGGGGAGACCCAGTACTTC. This sequence encodes CASSYTGPGETQYF.

This clonotype was observed many times. The rearrangement uses TRBV20-1 and TRBJ1-1; 10 bases align to TRBD1. The germline V gene encodes CDR1 DFQATT and CDR2 SNEGSKA (reference sequence). This CDR3 region has 15 residues. J gave up 1 base and V 5 bases, and 7 bases lay outside the gene matches. CDR3: CSAGGTGVRNTEAFF. DNA for the CDR3: TGCAGTGCTGGCGGGACAGGGGTACGGAACACTGAAGCTTTCTTT.